A selection of T cell receptor beta chains follows, all from one sample in a study of T-cell reconstitution after alpha-beta-depleted transplantation in children. From the PCR reads, TCRdb called clonotypes with MiXCR, one entry per CDR3 protein. The repertoire holds fewer than 700,000 distinct CDR3 sequences, roughly 13% seen once, with 2.2% in the top ten. Material: PBMCs, mostly from graft donor cells, obtained 360 days after TCRalphabeta/CD19-depleted stem cell transplant. The receptors originated from a male patient between 10 and 17 years old who had a stem cell transplant for acute myeloid leukemia, so the T cells may come from the graft donor. Each CDR3 is given with its conserved first and last residue. D genes are given only for firm matches. Clone size is not always given. Where it is, it says once, few, many or a class for expanded clones.

j_call v_call d_call clone_size cdr3_aa cdr3_nt
TRBJ2-7 TRBV5-1 - - CASSLERDQLSYEQYF TGCGCCAGCAGCTTGGAACGGGACCAGTTAAGCTACGAGCAGTACTTC
TRBJ2-3 TRBV6-1 - - CASSWGRGAHSTDTQYF TGTGCCAGCAGCTGGGGTAGAGGTGCCCATAGTACAGATACGCAGTATTTT
TRBJ2-5 TRBV20-1 TRBD1 few CSAARTGWAETQYF TGCAGTGCCGCCCGGACAGGGTGGGCTGAGACCCAGTACTTC
TRBJ2-7 TRBV4-3 - few CASSQTQQYF TGCGCCAGCAGCCAGACCCAGCAGTACTTC
TRBJ2-1 TRBV5-1 TRBD2 once CASSYGTSGITYNEQFF TGCGCCAGCAGCTATGGGACTAGCGGGATTACCTACAATGAGCAGTTCTTC
TRBJ2-7 TRBV29-1 TRBD2 - CSVGARGGYEQYF TGCAGCGTTGGAGCTCGCGGGGGCTACGAGCAGTACTTC
TRBJ1-1 TRBV4-1 - many CASSQVGANTEAFF TGCGCCAGCAGCCAAGTAGGGGCGAACACTGAAGCTTTCTTT
TRBJ2-5 TRBV5-1 TRBD2 few CASSLTLAGLWYQETQYF TGCGCCAGCAGCTTGACACTAGCGGGACTTTGGTACCAAGAGACCCAGTACTTC
TRBJ2-7 TRBV24-1 TRBD2 - CATSDPGTSGDEQYF TGTGCCACCAGTGACCCCGGGACTAGCGGTGACGAGCAGTACTTC
TRBJ2-5 TRBV4-3 - many CASSQDTAFQETQYF TGCGCCAGCAGCCAAGATACGGCCTTCCAAGAGACCCAGTACTTC
TRBJ2-1 TRBV12-3/TRBV12-4 TRBD2 few CASTASGRLSYNEQFF TGTGCCAGCACCGCTAGCGGGAGGTTGTCCTACAATGAGCAGTTCTTC
TRBJ2-1 TRBV4-3 TRBD2 many CASSQLGTSSGEQFF TGCGCCAGCAGCCAACTAGGGACTAGCTCGGGTGAGCAGTTCTTC
TRBJ2-3 TRBV9 - many CASSVFGGTDTQYF TGTGCCAGCAGCGTCTTCGGGGGCACAGATACGCAGTATTTT
TRBJ2-7 TRBV4-1 - - CASSRLRKAAYEQYF TGCGCCAGCAGCCGCTTACGAAAAGCCGCCTACGAGCAGTACTTC
TRBJ2-3 TRBV6-2/TRBV6-3 - few CASSYIVSGSTDTQYF TGTGCCAGCAGTTACATCGTGAGCGGTAGCACAGATACGCAGTATTTT
TRBJ2-5 TRBV20-1 TRBD2 - CSARDPWASGRAQETQYF TGCAGTGCTAGAGATCCGTGGGCTAGCGGGAGGGCCCAAGAGACCCAGTACTTC
TRBJ2-3 TRBV14 TRBD2 many CASSQTSGTPLPDTQYF TGTGCCAGCAGCCAGACTAGCGGTACCCCCCTGCCAGATACGCAGTATTTT
TRBJ2-2 TRBV5-1 - many CASSLTNTGELFF TGCGCCAGCAGCTTAACGAACACCGGGGAGCTGTTTTTT
TRBJ2-1 TRBV5-1 TRBD2 few CASSLGWRLAGPIDSEQFF TGCGCCAGCAGTCTCGGGTGGAGACTAGCGGGGCCCATTGATTCTGAGCAGTTCTTC
TRBJ2-1 TRBV20-1 - - CSAIGVTEQFF TGCAGTGCCATAGGCGTCACAGAGCAGTTCTTC
TRBJ2-1 TRBV12-3/TRBV12-4 TRBD2 many CASSLSLADNEQFF TGTGCCAGCAGTTTGAGTCTAGCGGACAATGAGCAGTTCTTC
TRBJ2-7 TRBV7-3 - - CASSLDGPKYEQYF TGTGCCAGCAGTCTCGACGGGCCAAAGTACGAGCAGTACTTC
TRBJ2-7 TRBV12-3/TRBV12-4 TRBD2 few CASSRQGGLAGGPYEQYF TGTGCCAGCAGCCGACAGGGAGGGCTAGCGGGAGGGCCGTACGAGCAGTACTTC
TRBJ2-7 TRBV4-2 TRBD1 few CASSQTGTGPGEQYF TGTGCCAGCAGCCAAACCGGGACAGGGCCTGGGGAGCAGTACTTC
TRBJ2-7 TRBV12-3/TRBV12-4 TRBD2 few CASSFSGSNEQYF TGTGCCAGCAGTTTCAGCGGGAGCAACGAGCAGTACTTC
TRBJ2-5 TRBV24-1 - - CATGGLRTQYF TGTGCCACCGGGGGATTGCGGACCCAGTACTTC
TRBJ1-1 TRBV28 - few CASILGRNTEAFF TGTGCCAGCATCTTGGGGCGAAACACTGAAGCTTTCTTT
TRBJ1-2 TRBV20-1 - - CSASVELYGYTF TGCAGTGCTTCGGTGGAGCTCTATGGCTACACCTTC
TRBJ2-7 TRBV29-1 - - CSVRPSGYYEQYF TGCAGCGTTCGCCCCAGCGGGTACTACGAGCAGTACTTC
TRBJ2-7 TRBV5-6 - few CASSLIGNYEQYF TGTGCCAGCAGCTTAATCGGGAACTACGAGCAGTACTTC
TRBJ2-7 TRBV28 - many CASKGPDRSYEQYF TGTGCCAGCAAAGGACCCGATCGTTCCTACGAGCAGTACTTC
TRBJ2-1 TRBV20-1 - - CSASPSHEQFF TGCAGTGCTAGTCCCTCCCATGAGCAGTTCTTC
TRBJ2-7 TRBV2 TRBD1 - CASSDYRGIRTYEQYF TGTGCCAGCAGTGACTACAGGGGGATCCGGACCTACGAGCAGTACTTC
TRBJ2-5 TRBV20-1 TRBD2 - CSAGETSGGGETQYF TGCAGTGCTGGGGAGACTAGCGGTGGTGGAGAGACCCAGTACTTC
TRBJ1-1 TRBV7-9 - many CASSIWIGRDKNTEAFF TGTGCCAGCAGCATTTGGATAGGTCGGGACAAGAACACTGAAGCTTTCTTT
TRBJ1-5 TRBV20-1 - - CSARSQGPNQPQHF TGCAGTGCTAGATCACAGGGACCCAATCAGCCCCAGCATTTT
TRBJ2-1 TRBV30 - few CAWSLLASGWEQFF TGTGCCTGGAGTCTACTAGCTTCGGGATGGGAGCAGTTCTTC
TRBJ2-5 TRBV4-2 TRBD2 - CASSPGLAGPGGEKETQYF TGTGCCAGCAGCCCGGGACTAGCGGGACCTGGGGGGGAAAAAGAGACCCAGTACTTC
TRBJ2-5 TRBV7-2 TRBD2 - CASSTTSGKETQYF TGTGCCAGCAGCACTACTAGCGGGAAAGAGACCCAGTACTTC
TRBJ2-1 TRBV9 TRBD2 many CASSVATRRLAGNEQFF TGTGCCAGCAGCGTAGCCACCAGGAGACTAGCGGGAAATGAGCAGTTCTTC
TRBJ2-1 TRBV24-1 TRBD2 few CATSEELAGLNEQFF TGTGCCACCAGTGAGGAACTAGCGGGCCTGAATGAGCAGTTCTTC
TRBJ2-5 TRBV7-9 - few CASSLWEQETQYF TGTGCCAGCAGCTTATGGGAGCAAGAGACCCAGTACTTC
TRBJ2-7 TRBV19 - - CASSVTKSRGEQYF TGTGCCAGTAGTGTCACAAAATCCCGGGGAGAGCAGTACTTC
TRBJ2-4 TRBV6-2/TRBV6-3 TRBD1 few CASGQAWNIQYF TGTGCCAGCGGACAGGCTTGGAACATTCAGTACTTC
TRBJ2-3 TRBV15 - few CATRGGRSTDTQYF TGTGCCACCAGAGGAGGGAGGAGCACAGATACGCAGTATTTT
TRBJ2-3 TRBV7-2 - - CASSLGAGTGDTQYF TGTGCCAGCAGCTTAGGAGCAGGGACTGGAGATACGCAGTATTTT
TRBJ2-3 TRBV2 TRBD2 many CASGGLAGVSSGHPFTDTQYF TGTGCCAGCGGAGGACTAGCGGGAGTGAGTTCTGGGCACCCCTTCACAGATACGCAGTATTTT
TRBJ1-6 TRBV4-3 - many CASSQDRPGGSPLHF TGCGCCAGCAGCCAAGATAGGCCGGGTGGGTCACCCCTCCACTTT
TRBJ2-7 TRBV30 TRBD1 - CAWSRGIGSYEQYF TGTGCCTGGAGCAGGGGGATCGGGTCCTACGAGCAGTACTTC
TRBJ2-5 TRBV14 - - CASSQEGLGLASETQYF TGTGCCAGCAGCCAAGAAGGTCTCGGTCTAGCAAGCGAGACCCAGTACTTC
TRBJ2-3 TRBV7-3 - few CASSQTGTSTDTQYF TGTGCCAGCAGCCAAACCGGGACATCCACAGATACGCAGTATTTT
TRBJ2-7 TRBV6-2/TRBV6-3 TRBD2 few CASSYSPTSGAYEQYF TGTGCCAGCAGTTACTCGCCGACTAGCGGAGCCTACGAGCAGTACTTC
TRBJ2-1 TRBV11-2 TRBD2 - CASTTGTSGGVTYNEQFF TGTGCCAGCACCACCGGGACCTCGGGAGGGGTAACCTACAATGAGCAGTTCTTC
TRBJ2-7 TRBV28 - few CASSKRRSQNYEQYF TGTGCCAGCAGTAAAAGGAGGAGCCAAAACTACGAGCAGTACTTC
TRBJ2-1 TRBV27 TRBD1 few CASSLSTGGRRQFF TGTGCCAGCAGTTTAAGTACAGGGGGAAGGAGGCAGTTCTTC
TRBJ2-2 TRBV12-3/TRBV12-4 - few CASSFIVTLSPTGELFF TGTGCCAGCAGTTTTATAGTGACTCTATCCCCCACCGGGGAGCTGTTTTTT
TRBJ2-7 TRBV29-1 TRBD1 many CSVGLLGQGGPYEQYF TGCAGCGTGGGCCTATTAGGACAGGGGGGGCCCTACGAGCAGTACTTC
TRBJ2-1 TRBV6-5 - - CASSSDWAGSYYNEQFF TGTGCCAGCAGTTCCGATTGGGCGGGGAGTTATTACAATGAGCAGTTCTTC
TRBJ2-1 TRBV25-1 TRBD2 - CASSEREKLYNEQFF TGTGCCAGCAGTGAGCGGGAGAAGCTCTACAATGAGCAGTTCTTC